Here is one T cell receptor (beta chain) with its context. This may come from a read error, since a much larger clone is one base off. This sample was taken from a study of metastatic and nonmetastatic thyroid tumors. Patients were all untreated before their thyroid surgery. The ends lost 1 base at V and 5 bases at J; junction bases unmatched: 7. This CDR3 contains 15 residues. The germline gives CDR1 LNHDA, CDR2 SQIVND (reference sequence). From the PCR reads, TCRdb re-called clones with MiXCR. The sample has 20,000 to 25,000 clones, 15% to 17% seen once. The V and J genes are TRBV19 and TRBJ1-2; 7 positions match TRBD1. This TCR was sampled from a female donor with papillary thyroid cancer or a benign thyroid nodule (not recorded which). Some clones in this sample may be carry-over from other donors' samples. The sequenced sample was blood. DNA of the CDR3: TGTGCCAGTAGTATAGGAGGGGGCATCTGGTATGGCTACACCTTC. This encodes CASSIGGGIWYGYTF.